These 2 T cell receptor beta chains were sequenced from one sample in a study of T cells in localized non-small cell lung cancer. This table comes from immunoSEQ multiplex PCR, and its TCRdb copy is limited to in-frame clones, with some not included. The data show roughly 24,000 clones, about nine tenths seen once. The specimen was peripheral blood, collected before any cancer treatment. The receptors here all came from a man between 40 and 69 years old with stage I squamous cell lung carcinoma.

This chain links TRBV5-6 with TRBJ2-1, with D possibly being TRBD1 (6 bases). This CDR3 has 15 amino acids. Trimming pared 1 base from V and 3 bases from J, leaving 11 bases between. Germline-derived CDR1 and CDR2 are SGHDT and YYEEEE. The DNA of the CDR3 is TGTGCCAGCAGCTTGATACAGGGATACTACAATGAGCAGTTCTTC. Encoded protein: CASSLIQGYYNEQFF. Combining the CDR3 with reference TRBV5-6 and TRBJ2-1 gives the whole variable domain DAGVTQSPTHLIKTRGQQVTLRCSPKSGHDTVSWYQQALGQGPQFIFQYYEEEERQRGNFPDRFSGHQFPNYSSELNVNALLLGDSALYLCASSLIQGYYNEQFFGPGTRLTVL.

The chain recombines TRBV2 with TRBJ1-6; D uncertain. The CDR3 runs to 15 residues. Germline V gives CDR1 SNHLY, CDR2 FYNNEI. Deletions cut 6 bases from V and 7 bases from J, with 16 bases between. CDR3 sequence: CASRGITGGNSPLHF. Here the CDR3 DNA reads TGTGCCAGCAGGGGCATAACCGGCGGGAATTCACCCCTCCACTTT.